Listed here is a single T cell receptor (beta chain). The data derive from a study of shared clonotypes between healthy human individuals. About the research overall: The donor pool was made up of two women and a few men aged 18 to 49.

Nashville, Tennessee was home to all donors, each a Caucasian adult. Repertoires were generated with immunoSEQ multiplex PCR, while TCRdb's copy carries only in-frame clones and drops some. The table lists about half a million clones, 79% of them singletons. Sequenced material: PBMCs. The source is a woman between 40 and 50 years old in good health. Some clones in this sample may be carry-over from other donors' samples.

CDR3 bases: TGTGCCAGCAGTGCGACAGGGATGAACACTGAAGCTTTCTTT. Translation: CASSATGMNTEAFF. The J gene is TRBJ1-1, the V gene TRBV2; 7 positions match TRBD1. Germline values: CDR1 SNHLY, CDR2 FYNNEI. This CDR3 has 14 amino acids. V lost 4 bases and J lost 0; bases outside the gene matches: 2.